A single sample gave rise to the 9 T cell receptor beta chains below, sequenced in a study of cytomegalovirus exposure and HLA in healthy donors. This PCR relied on a set of 60 Vbeta primers and 13 Jbeta primers. Produced via immunoSEQ multiplex PCR; TCRdb's table is partial and in-frame only. The sample includes fewer than 250,000 clones, 70% to 90% of them seen just once. The sequenced material came from PBMCs. The source of these receptors is a man under 40 in good health and CMV-seronegative.

CDR3 coding DNA: TGTGCCAGCCTACGTCGGGGGTACACAGATACGCAGTATTTT. Translating gives CASLRRGYTDTQYF. This rearrangement joins TRBV28 to TRBJ2-3, with D possibly matching TRBD2 (6 bases). This CDR3 is 14 amino acids long. Trimming took 8 bases from V and 2 from J, leaving 14 bases between them. From germline, CDR1 is MDHEN and CDR2 SYDVKM.

The rearrangement uses TRBV12-5 and TRBJ2-3; TRBD2 matches at 7 bases. This CDR3 spans 19 amino acids. Germline CDR1 LGHNT, CDR2 FRNRAP. V shed 3 bases, J shed 2 bases, and the junction held 17 bases outside the gene matches. The chain's CDR3 is CASGFSRPLERDYTDTQYF. The CDR3 region has the DNA TGTGCTAGTGGTTTTTCCAGGCCCTTAGAGCGGGACTACACAGATACGCAGTATTTT.

The chain is built from TRBV10-2 and TRBJ2-7, with 10 bases identical to TRBD2. Losses at the gene ends were 3 bases for V and 3 bases for J; bases not matched to a gene: 5. CDR3 length: 15 amino acids. Per the germline V gene, CDR1 is WSHSY and CDR2 is SAAADI. CDR3 nucleotide sequence: TGCGCCAGCAGTGAAGAGCGGGGGGGCGTCTACGAGCAGTACTTC. Its protein product is CASSEERGGVYEQYF.

This chain connects TRBV10-2 to TRBJ1-6; 11 bases are shared with TRBD1. The CDR3 covers 15 residues. Per germline, CDR1 WSHSY and CDR2 SAAADI. The ends lost 6 bases at V and 9 bases at J; junction bases unmatched: 7. CDR3 amino acids: CASSLGQGAGSPLHF. CDR3 DNA sequence: TGCGCCAGCAGCCTCGGACAGGGGGCGGGTTCACCCCTCCACTTT.

In this sample, this clone turned up a few times. The chain employs TRBV5-1 and TRBJ2-7, with D perhaps matching TRBD2 (5 bases). Germline loops: CDR1 SGHRS, CDR2 YFSETQ. Trimming took 4 bases from V and 1 from J, leaving 12 bases between them. The CDR3 is 14 residues long. CDR3 coding DNA: TGCGCCAGCAGCCTAGTCGGGGATTCCTACGAGCAGTACTTC. Protein sequence: CASSLVGDSYEQYF. The entire variable domain, with the rest obtained from reference TRBV5-1 and TRBJ2-7, is as follows: KAGVTQTPRYLIKTRGQQVTLSCSPISGHRSVSWYQQTPGQGLQFLFEYFSETQRNKGNFPGRFSGRQFSNSRSEMNVSTLELGDSALYLCASSLVGDSYEQYFGPGTRLTVT.

The gene calls are TRBV25-1 and TRBJ2-5, with 8 bases aligning to TRBD2. The CDR3 totals 16 residues. Looked up from germline, CDR1 is MGHDK and CDR2 is SYGVNS. V lost 1 base and J lost 2; bases outside the gene matches: 6. CDR3 loop: CASSEWEAGEQETQYF. The CDR3 DNA reads TGTGCCAGCAGTGAATGGGAAGCGGGGGAGCAAGAGACCCAGTACTTC. Looking up the rest from reference TRBV25-1 and TRBJ2-5 gives the full variable domain: EADIYQTPRYLVIGTGKKITLECSQTMGHDKMYWYQQDPGMELHLIHYSYGVNSTEKGDLSSESTVSRIRTEHFPLTLESARPSHTSQYLCASSEWEAGEQETQYFGPGTRLLVL.

This rearrangement joins TRBV7-2 to TRBJ2-1; 7 nucleotides align to TRBD1. There are 15 residues in the CDR3. The V segment lost 2 bases and the J segment 5 bases; nucleotides outside the gene matches: 6. Germline loops: CDR1 SGHTA, CDR2 FQGNSA. In nucleotides, the CDR3 is TGTGCCAGCAGCTTATTGTGGGACAGACACAATGAGCAGTTCTTC. It specifies CASSLLWDRHNEQFF.

This clone was counted between two and nine times. The gene calls are TRBV13 and TRBJ2-3; 7 nucleotides agree with TRBD1. CDR1 is PRHDT, CDR2 FYEKMQ, per germline (reference sequence). The ends lost 6 bases at V and 7 bases at J; junction bases unmatched: 10. The CDR3 length is 14 residues. CDR3 in amino acids: CASSYGTEKNTQYF. The CDR3, as DNA: TGTGCCAGCAGTTACGGGACAGAGAAAAATACGCAGTATTTT.

This chain joins TRBV7-3 and TRBJ2-1; TRBD2 matches at 9 bases. V trimming: 5 bases; J trimming: 6 bases; junction bases outside the gene matches: 11. Germline V gene lookup returns CDR1 SGHTA and CDR2 FQGTGA. This CDR3 has 16 amino acids. The CDR3 region is CASSPRGGLVGNEQFF. The CDR3 region has the DNA TGTGCCAGCAGCCCGCGGGGGGGCCTGGTCGGCAATGAGCAGTTCTTC.